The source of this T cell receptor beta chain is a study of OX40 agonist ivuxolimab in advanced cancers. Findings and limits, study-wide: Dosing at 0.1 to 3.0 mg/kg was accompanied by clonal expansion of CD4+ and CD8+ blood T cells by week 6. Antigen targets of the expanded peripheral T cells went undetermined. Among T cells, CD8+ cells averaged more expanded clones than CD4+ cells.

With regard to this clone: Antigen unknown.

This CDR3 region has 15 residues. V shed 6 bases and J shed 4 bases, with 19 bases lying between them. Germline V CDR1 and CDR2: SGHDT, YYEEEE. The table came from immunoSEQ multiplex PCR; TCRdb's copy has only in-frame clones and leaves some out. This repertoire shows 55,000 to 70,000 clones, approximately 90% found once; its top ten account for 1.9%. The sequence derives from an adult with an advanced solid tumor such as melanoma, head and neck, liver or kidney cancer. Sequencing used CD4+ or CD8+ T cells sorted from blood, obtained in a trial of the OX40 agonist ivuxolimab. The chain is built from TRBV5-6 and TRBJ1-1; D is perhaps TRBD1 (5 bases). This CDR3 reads CASIYLDQGPTEAFF. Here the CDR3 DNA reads TGTGCCAGCATCTATCTCGACCAGGGCCCCACTGAAGCTTTCTTT.